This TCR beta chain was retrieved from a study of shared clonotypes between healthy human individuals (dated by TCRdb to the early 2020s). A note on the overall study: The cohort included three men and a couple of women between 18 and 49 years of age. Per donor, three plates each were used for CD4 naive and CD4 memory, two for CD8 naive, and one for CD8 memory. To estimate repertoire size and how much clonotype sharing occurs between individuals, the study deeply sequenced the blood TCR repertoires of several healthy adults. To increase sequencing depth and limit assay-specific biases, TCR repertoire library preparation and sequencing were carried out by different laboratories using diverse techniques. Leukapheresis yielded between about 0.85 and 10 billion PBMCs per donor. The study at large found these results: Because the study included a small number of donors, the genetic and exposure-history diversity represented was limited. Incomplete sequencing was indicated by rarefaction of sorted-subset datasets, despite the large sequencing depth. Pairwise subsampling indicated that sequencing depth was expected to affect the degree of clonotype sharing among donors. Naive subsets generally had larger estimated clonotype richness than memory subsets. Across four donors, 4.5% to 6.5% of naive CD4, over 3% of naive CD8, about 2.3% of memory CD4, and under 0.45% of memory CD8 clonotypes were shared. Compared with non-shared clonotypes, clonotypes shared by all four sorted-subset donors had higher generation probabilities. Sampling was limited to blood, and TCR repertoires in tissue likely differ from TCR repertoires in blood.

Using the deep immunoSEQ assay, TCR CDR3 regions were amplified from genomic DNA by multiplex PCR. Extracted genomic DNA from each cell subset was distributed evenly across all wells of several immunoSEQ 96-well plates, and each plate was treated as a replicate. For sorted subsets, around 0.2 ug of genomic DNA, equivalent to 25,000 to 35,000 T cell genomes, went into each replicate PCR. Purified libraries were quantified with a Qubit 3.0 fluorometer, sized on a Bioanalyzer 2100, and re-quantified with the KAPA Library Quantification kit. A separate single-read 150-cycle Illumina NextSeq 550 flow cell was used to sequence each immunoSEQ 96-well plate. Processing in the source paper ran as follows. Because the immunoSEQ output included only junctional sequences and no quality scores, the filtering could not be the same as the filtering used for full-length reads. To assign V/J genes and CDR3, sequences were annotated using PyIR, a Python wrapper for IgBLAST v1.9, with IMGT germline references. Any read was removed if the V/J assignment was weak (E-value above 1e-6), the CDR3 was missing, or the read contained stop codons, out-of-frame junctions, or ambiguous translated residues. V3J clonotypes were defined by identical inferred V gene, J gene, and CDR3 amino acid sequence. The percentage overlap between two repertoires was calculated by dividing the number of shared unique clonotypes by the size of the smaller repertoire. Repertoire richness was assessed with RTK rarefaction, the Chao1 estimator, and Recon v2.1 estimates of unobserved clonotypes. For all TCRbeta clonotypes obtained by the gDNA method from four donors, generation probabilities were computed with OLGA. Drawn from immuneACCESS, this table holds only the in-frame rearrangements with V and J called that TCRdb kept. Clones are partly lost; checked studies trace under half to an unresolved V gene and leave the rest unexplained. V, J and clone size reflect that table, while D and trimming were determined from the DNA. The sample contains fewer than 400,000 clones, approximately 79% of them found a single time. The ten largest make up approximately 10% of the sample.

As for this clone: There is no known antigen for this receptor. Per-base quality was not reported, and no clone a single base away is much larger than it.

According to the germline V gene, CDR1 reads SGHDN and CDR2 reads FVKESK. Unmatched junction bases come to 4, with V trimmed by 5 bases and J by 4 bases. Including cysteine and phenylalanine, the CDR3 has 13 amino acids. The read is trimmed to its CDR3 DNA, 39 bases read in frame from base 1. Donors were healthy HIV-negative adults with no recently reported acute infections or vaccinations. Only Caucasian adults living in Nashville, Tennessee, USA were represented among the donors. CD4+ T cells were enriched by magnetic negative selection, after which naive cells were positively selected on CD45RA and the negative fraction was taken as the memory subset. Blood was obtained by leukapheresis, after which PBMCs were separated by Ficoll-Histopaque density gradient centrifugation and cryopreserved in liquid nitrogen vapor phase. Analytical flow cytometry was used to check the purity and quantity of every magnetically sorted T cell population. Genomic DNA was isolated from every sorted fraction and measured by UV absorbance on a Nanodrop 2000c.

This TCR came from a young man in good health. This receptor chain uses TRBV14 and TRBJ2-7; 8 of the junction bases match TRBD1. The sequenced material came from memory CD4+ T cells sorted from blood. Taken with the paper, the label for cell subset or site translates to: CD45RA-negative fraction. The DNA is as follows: TGTGCCAGCAGCTTGGACAGGGCGTACGAGCAGTACTTC. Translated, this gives CASSLDRAYEQYF.